The count of the clone carrying this TCR beta chain is one. Its specificity is unknown. Clones were sequenced by immunoSEQ multiplex PCR, and TCRdb holds only the in-frame ones, with some missing. The sample consists of fewer than 95,000 clones, over 85% of them appearing once. This sample was taken from a study of Tregs in tolerant kidney transplant recipients. Notes on the study in general: The small number of patients limits these findings pending further validation.

Mixed chimerism was transient after nonmyeloablative marrow transplants from related graft donors. Germline V gene data show CDR1 as LGHNA and CDR2 as YNFKEQ. The CDR3 length is 16 residues. V shed 0 bases and J shed 5 bases, with 16 bases lying between them. The sequence derives from a human patient who received a combined kidney and bone marrow transplant. Some T cells may be graft donor cells. The sequenced sample was CD4+ T cells from blood (PBMCs), obtained 12 months after the transplant. The chain combines TRBV4-2 with TRBJ1-2; tentative D call: TRBD1 (5 bases). The CDR3 reads CASSQDVQGSKYGYTF. As DNA, the CDR3 is TGTGCCAGCAGCCAAGATGTCCAGGGATCGAAGTATGGCTACACCTTC.